This entry lists 8 T cell receptor beta chains sequenced from one sample in a study of OX40 agonist ivuxolimab in advanced cancers. Sequencing used immunoSEQ multiplex PCR; TCRdb keeps in-frame clones, though not all of them. This table has around 60,000 clones, roughly 80% appearing once. The sequencing used CD4+ or CD8+ T cells sorted from blood, collected in a trial of the OX40 agonist ivuxolimab. These receptors originate from an adult with an advanced solid tumor such as melanoma, head and neck, liver or kidney cancer.

The rearrangement joins TRBV9 to TRBJ2-5, with 15 nucleotides matching TRBD2. V shed 3 bases and J 3 bases; nucleotides not matched to a gene: 6. CDR1 SGDLS and CDR2 YYNGEE come from the germline V gene. CDR3 length equals 17 residues. DNA of the CDR3: TGTGCCAGCAGCGGCGGACTAGCGGGAGGGGGGGAAGAGACCCAGTACTTC. Its translation is CASSGGLAGGGEETQYF.

This chain joins TRBV27 and TRBJ2-2, with a possible D match to TRBD2 (6 bases). Germline V gives CDR1 MNHEY, CDR2 SMNVEV (reference sequence). The germline V and J ends were trimmed by 1 base and 5 bases, with 8 bases remaining between them. CDR3 length: 14 amino acids. The CDR3 bases are TGTGCCAGCAGTTTATGGGGGGTGACCGGGGAGCTGTTTTTT. Protein sequence: CASSLWGVTGELFF.

The chain has TRBV7-9 and TRBJ1-1; unclear D gene. Per germline, CDR1 SEHNR and CDR2 FQNEAQ (reference sequence). This CDR3 spans 13 amino acids. V shed 1 base and J shed 4 bases, with 7 bases lying between them. The CDR3 is CASSLVTGTEAFF. CDR3 in DNA: TGTGCCAGCAGCTTAGTCACGGGCACTGAAGCTTTCTTT.

V and J are TRBV10-3 and TRBJ2-1, with D unresolved. CDR3 length: 15 residues. V lost 0 bases and J lost 3, with 9 bases in between. Per the germline V gene, CDR1 is ENHRY and CDR2 is SYGVKD. This CDR3 is CAISESIPDYNEQFF. CDR3 DNA: TGTGCCATCAGTGAGTCGATTCCGGACTACAATGAGCAGTTCTTC.

The chain has TRBV30 and TRBJ1-2; D is uncertain. V gave up 1 base and J gave up 3 bases, with 15 bases separating them. The CDR3 length is 15 residues. CDR1 and CDR2 (germline): GTSNPN, SVGIG (reference sequence). CDR3 DNA sequence: TGTGCCTGGAGTGCTGGGTCAAAGGTCTACTATGGCTACACCTTC. Amino acid sequence: CAWSAGSKVYYGYTF.

This clone was detected a few times. The rearrangement joins TRBV19 to TRBJ1-2; possible D gene TRBD1, 6 bases. Germline lookup yields CDR1 LNHDA and CDR2 SQIVND (reference sequence). The ends were cut back, 1 base at V and 6 bases at J, with 15 bases in the middle. The CDR3 has 15 residues. The CDR3 coding sequence is TGTGCCAGTAGTATAGTGGGCAGGGGAGGAGATGGCTACACCTTC. It translates to CASSIVGRGGDGYTF.

The V and J genes are TRBV4-2 and TRBJ2-2; 12 positions agree with TRBD2. Per the germline V gene, CDR1 is LGHNA and CDR2 is YNFKEQ. This CDR3 comprises 16 residues. V shed 1 base, J shed 6 bases, and the junction held 3 bases outside the gene matches. The CDR3 is CASSQGLAGGSGELFF. CDR3 nucleotide sequence: TGTGCCAGCAGCCAAGGGCTAGCGGGAGGGTCCGGGGAGCTGTTTTTT.

Here the CDR3 reads CASSRDRYTGELFF. The CDR3 coding sequence is TGTGCCAGCAGCCGGGACAGATACACCGGGGAGCTGTTTTTT. This chain connects TRBV2 to TRBJ2-2, with 7 bases lining up with TRBD1. This CDR3 has 14 amino acids. The germline gives CDR1 SNHLY, CDR2 FYNNEI. The trim removed 6 bases at V and 3 bases at J, leaving 4 bases unmatched.